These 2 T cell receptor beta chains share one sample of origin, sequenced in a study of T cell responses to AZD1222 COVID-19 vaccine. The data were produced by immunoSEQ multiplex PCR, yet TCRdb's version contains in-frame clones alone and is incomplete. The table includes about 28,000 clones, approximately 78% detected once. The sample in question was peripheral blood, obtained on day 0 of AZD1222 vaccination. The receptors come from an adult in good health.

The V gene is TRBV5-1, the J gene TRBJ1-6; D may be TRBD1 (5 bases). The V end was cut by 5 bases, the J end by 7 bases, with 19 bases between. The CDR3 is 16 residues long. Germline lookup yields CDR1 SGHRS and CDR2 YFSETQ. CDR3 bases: TGCGCCAGCAGACCAGGACACCGGGCCCCCAATTCACCCCTCCACTTT. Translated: CASRPGHRAPNSPLHF.

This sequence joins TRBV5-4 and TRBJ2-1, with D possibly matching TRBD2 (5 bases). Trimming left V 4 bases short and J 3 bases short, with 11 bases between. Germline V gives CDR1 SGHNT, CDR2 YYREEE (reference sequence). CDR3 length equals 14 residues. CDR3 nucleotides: TGTGCCAGCAGCCCCTATACTAGCTACAATGAGCAGTTCTTC. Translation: CASSPYTSYNEQFF. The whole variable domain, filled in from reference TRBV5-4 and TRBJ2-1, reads ETGVTQSPTHLIKTRGQQVTLRCSSQSGHNTVSWYQQALGQGPQFIFQYYREEENGRGNFPPRFSGLQFPNYSSELNVNALELDDSALYLCASSPYTSYNEQFFGPGTRLTVL.